The rows below give T cell receptor beta chains drawn from one sample of a study of OX40 agonist ivuxolimab in advanced cancers. Data came from immunoSEQ multiplex PCR; TCRdb stores just in-frame clones and leaves some out. The repertoire consists of some 45,000 clones, with under 95% occurring once and the leading ten covering roughly a fifth. The sequencing used CD4+ or CD8+ T cells sorted from blood, collected in a trial of the OX40 agonist ivuxolimab. The receptors derive from an adult with an advanced solid tumor such as melanoma, head and neck, liver or kidney cancer. The CDR3 runs from the conserved cysteine through the conserved F or W. D genes are given only for firm matches. Some rows mark clone size as missing; the rest say once, few, many or name a class of expanded clone.

size | J | V | D | DNA | CDR3
once | TRBJ2-7 | TRBV30 | TRBD1 | TGTGCCTGGACGGGACAGAGCTCCTACGAGCAGTACTTC | CAWTGQSSYEQYF
NA | TRBJ2-1 | TRBV9 | NA | TGTGCCAGCAGCGCCGATACCAGTTACAATGAGCAGTTCTTC | CASSADTSYNEQFF
NA | TRBJ2-7 | TRBV19 | TRBD1 | TGTGCCAGTAGCCATGGACAGGGTGGGCTTAACGAGCAGTACTTC | CASSHGQGGLNEQYF
once | TRBJ1-1 | TRBV15 | NA | TGTGCCACCAGCAGAGGAGGTTGGGGGGGTAGGTCGAACACTGAAGCTTTCTTT | CATSRGGWGGRSNTEAFF
NA | TRBJ2-3 | TRBV28 | NA | TGTGCCAGCAGTTCCGCTGGAGGGGGGATGGATACGCAGTATTTT | CASSSAGGGMDTQYF
NA | TRBJ2-3 | TRBV28 | TRBD2 | TGTGCCAGCAGTTTGGGTAGCGGGAGGGTTGGAGATACGCAGTATTTT | CASSLGSGRVGDTQYF
NA | TRBJ2-1 | TRBV7-6 | TRBD2 | TGTGCCAGCAGCCTAGTAGCGGGGTTTGGGAATGAGCAGTTCTTC | CASSLVAGFGNEQFF
NA | TRBJ2-1 | TRBV19 | TRBD2 | TGTGCCAGTAGTGCAGGACTAGGGTACAATGAGCAGTTCTTC | CASSAGLGYNEQFF
NA | TRBJ2-7 | TRBV30 | NA | TGTGCCTGGAGCCCTGGTAGGGGGTTCGAGCAGTACTTC | CAWSPGRGFEQYF
NA | TRBJ2-1 | TRBV5-1 | NA | TGCGCCAGCAGCTTGTCTTCCAATGAGCAGTTCTTC | CASSLSSNEQFF
NA | TRBJ2-7 | TRBV5-1 | NA | TGCGCCAGCAGCTTGGCGGGAAACGAGCAGTACTTC | CASSLAGNEQYF
NA | TRBJ2-2 | TRBV6-5 | NA | TGTGCCAGCAGTTATAACCCGAACACCGGGGAGCTGTTTTTT | CASSYNPNTGELFF
NA | TRBJ2-7 | TRBV4-2 | NA | TGTGCCAGCAGCCAAGAATGGCCAGGGGAAGATTACGAGCAGTACTTC | CASSQEWPGEDYEQYF
NA | TRBJ1-6 | TRBV18 | TRBD1 | TGTGCCAGCTCACTGGACAGGGAATGGCATTCACCCCTCCACTTT | CASSLDREWHSPLHF
many | TRBJ1-1 | TRBV18 | NA | TGTGCCAGCTTCGTAGGGGGAGCGACCACTGAAGCTTTCTTT | CASFVGGATTEAFF
NA | TRBJ2-7 | TRBV15 | TRBD1 | TGTGCCACCAGCACGGGACAGCAACTTCGCGAGCAGTACTTC | CATSTGQQLREQYF
NA | TRBJ1-1 | TRBV5-6 | TRBD1 | TGTGCCAGCAGCTTGTTTGGACAGGGGGGAAGGACTGAAGCTTTCTTT | CASSLFGQGGRTEAFF
NA | TRBJ1-5 | TRBV6-6 | NA | TGTGCCAGCAGTTACACCCTCAATCAGCCCCAGCATTTT | CASSYTLNQPQHF
NA | TRBJ2-5 | TRBV4-1 | NA | TGCGCCAGCAGCCAAGTTCACCTCGGGCAAGAGACCCAGTACTTC | CASSQVHLGQETQYF
NA | TRBJ2-7 | TRBV7-9 | TRBD1 | TGTGCCAGCAGCTCCGGACAGGGCGATTACGAGCAGTACTTC | CASSSGQGDYEQYF
NA | TRBJ2-7 | TRBV2 | NA | TGTGCCAGCAGTGAAGCGCTTCTAGGGTACGAGCAGTACTTC | CASSEALLGYEQYF
NA | TRBJ2-7 | TRBV29-1 | TRBD1 | TGCAGCGTTACGGACAGGGTCGGCGAGCAGTACTTC | CSVTDRVGEQYF
once | TRBJ2-3 | TRBV30 | NA | TGTGCCTGGAGTGTATTCGGGACAGATACGCAGTATTTT | CAWSVFGTDTQYF
NA | TRBJ2-1 | TRBV5-1 | TRBD2 | TGCGCCAGTGGGGTGGCGGGAGGGATCAATGAGCAGTTCTTC | CASGVAGGINEQFF
NA | TRBJ2-3 | TRBV6-1 | NA | TGTGCCAGCAGTGAAGGATTAAGCTCACTCACAGATACGCAGTATTTT | CASSEGLSSLTDTQYF
NA | TRBJ2-7 | TRBV2 | NA | TGTGCCAGCAGTGTTAGATGGCTCGGGGGCGAGCAGTACTTC | CASSVRWLGGEQYF
NA | TRBJ2-2 | TRBV30 | TRBD2 | TGTGCCTGGAGTGTCCGCTTACCCCGGACTAGCGGGGGGGCGAACACCGGGGAGCTGTTTTTT | CAWSVRLPRTSGGANTGELFF
NA | TRBJ1-5 | TRBV19 | NA | TGTGCCAGTACAACATTAGGTCAGCCCCAGCATTTT | CASTTLGQPQHF
NA | TRBJ1-6 | TRBV6-5 | NA | TGTGCCAGCAGCCCCCAGGGCCATAATTCACCCCTCCACTTT | CASSPQGHNSPLHF
NA | TRBJ2-7 | TRBV6-5 | TRBD2 | TGTGCCAGCAGTACGGGAGGGGAGCAGTACTTC | CASSTGGEQYF
NA | TRBJ2-1 | TRBV28 | NA | TGTGCCACCACGAGTTACAATGAGCAGTTCTTC | CATTSYNEQFF
NA | TRBJ2-3 | TRBV23-1 | NA | TGCGCCAGCAGTCAATTTTGCGGTTTCAGAACCTGCACAGATACGCAGTATTTT | CASSQFCGFRTCTDTQYF
NA | TRBJ2-3 | TRBV27 | NA | TGTGCCAGCAGCATGGGGGGAGATACAGATACGCAGTATTTT | CASSMGGDTDTQYF
NA | TRBJ1-1 | TRBV11-2 | NA | TGTGCCAGCAGCTTAGAGGCCCCCGAAGCTTTCTTT | CASSLEAPEAFF
NA | TRBJ2-7 | TRBV11-2 | TRBD2 | TGTGCCAGCAGCATAGGGACTAGCGGGTATCTCTCCTACGAGCAGTACTTC | CASSIGTSGYLSYEQYF
NA | TRBJ2-4 | TRBV6-5 | NA | TGTGCCAGCAGTTACGGGGACATTCAGTACTTC | CASSYGDIQYF
NA | TRBJ1-3 | TRBV29-1 | TRBD1 | TGCAGCGTTGCTGGACAGGGCCTTGAAAACACCATATATTTT | CSVAGQGLENTIYF
NA | TRBJ2-7 | TRBV27 | NA | TGTGCCAGCAGTTTAGTGGCCGGGTCCGAGCAGTACTTC | CASSLVAGSEQYF
NA | TRBJ2-2 | TRBV2 | NA | TGTGCCAGCAGGAGGTGGCATACGAACACCGGGGAGCTGTTTTTT | CASRRWHTNTGELFF
NA | TRBJ2-7 | TRBV11-2 | NA | TGTGCCAGCAGCTTAGTCCCAGGGGACTACGAGCAGTACTTC | CASSLVPGDYEQYF
NA | TRBJ1-1 | TRBV2 | TRBD1 | TGTGCCAGCAGGGCGACAGGGCTGAACACTGAAGCTTTCTTT | CASRATGLNTEAFF
NA | TRBJ2-7 | TRBV6-1 | TRBD2 | TGTGCCAGCAGTGGTGCCCCGGGGCTAGCGGACTCCTACGAGCAGTACTTC | CASSGAPGLADSYEQYF
NA | TRBJ2-7 | TRBV7-9 | NA | TGTGCCAGCAGCGATATTAGGGCCTACGAGCAGTACTTC | CASSDIRAYEQYF
NA | TRBJ1-4 | TRBV7-8 | NA | TGTGCCAGCAACCCAGGGCGGAGTCCGGCAACTAATGAAAAACTGTTTTTT | CASNPGRSPATNEKLFF
NA | TRBJ2-7 | TRBV7-9 | TRBD2 | TGTGCCAGCAGCTTAGCGGGAGGGGTCTCCTACGAGCAGTACTTC | CASSLAGGVSYEQYF
NA | TRBJ2-7 | TRBV5-1 | TRBD1 | TGCGCCAGCAGCGAGTCCCCGGACAGGGTCTACGAGCAGTACTTC | CASSESPDRVYEQYF
once | TRBJ1-1 | TRBV4-1 | NA | TGCGCCAGCAGCCAAGGTCCCGGAGGGTTTGAAGCTTTCTTT | CASSQGPGGFEAFF
NA | TRBJ1-2 | TRBV7-9 | TRBD1 | TGTGCCAGCAGACCCCGGGACAGGGTGTATGACACCTTC | CASRPRDRVYDTF
NA | TRBJ1-1 | TRBV6-5 | TRBD1 | TGTGCCAGCACCGACCTACAGGGGTTCTACACTGAAGCTTTCTTT | CASTDLQGFYTEAFF